These T cell receptor beta chains were read from a single sample in a study of cytomegalovirus exposure and HLA in healthy donors. The data were produced by immunoSEQ multiplex PCR, yet TCRdb's version contains in-frame clones alone and is incomplete. The sample carries 150,000 to 160,000 clones, around 80% recorded once. Sequences were obtained from PBMCs. Source of these receptors: a woman aged 35 to 49 in good health and CMV-seronegative. Each CDR3 is given with its conserved first and last residue. Fields, in order: J gene, clone size, D gene, V gene, CDR3 protein, CDR3 DNA. A D gene is named only where the DNA matches it firmly. The size of a clone is reported for some rows only, either as once, few or many, or as a class for expanded clones.

j_call: TRBJ2-4
clone_size: -
d_call: -
v_call: TRBV2
cdr3_aa: CASSGGQRNIQYF
cdr3_nt: TGTGCCAGCAGCGGCGGACAACGGAACATTCAGTACTTC

j_call: TRBJ2-7
clone_size: few
d_call: TRBD2
v_call: TRBV6-5
cdr3_aa: CASSVWRGLSYEQYF
cdr3_nt: TGTGCCAGCAGTGTCTGGCGGGGGTTATCCTACGAGCAGTACTTC

j_call: TRBJ2-7
clone_size: -
d_call: -
v_call: TRBV11-3
cdr3_aa: CASSLDALDNYEQYF
cdr3_nt: TGTGCCAGCAGCTTAGATGCACTAGACAACTACGAGCAGTACTTC

j_call: TRBJ2-1
clone_size: few
d_call: -
v_call: TRBV6-4
cdr3_aa: CASSVGTRRNEQFF
cdr3_nt: TGTGCCAGCAGTGTGGGCACCCGGCGAAATGAGCAGTTCTTC

j_call: TRBJ2-5
clone_size: -
d_call: TRBD2
v_call: TRBV29-1
cdr3_aa: CSVENQAGVYQETQYF
cdr3_nt: TGCAGCGTTGAAAATCAAGCGGGGGTATACCAAGAGACCCAGTACTTC

j_call: TRBJ2-7
clone_size: -
d_call: TRBD2
v_call: TRBV5-1
cdr3_aa: CASSSERGYAYEQYF
cdr3_nt: TGCGCCAGCAGCTCGGAGCGGGGTTACGCCTACGAGCAGTACTTC

j_call: TRBJ1-1
clone_size: -
d_call: TRBD1
v_call: TRBV4-1
cdr3_aa: CASSPADPQGTNTEAFF
cdr3_nt: TGCGCCAGCAGCCCAGCAGACCCACAGGGGACGAACACTGAAGCTTTCTTT

j_call: TRBJ2-1
clone_size: -
d_call: -
v_call: TRBV5-1
cdr3_aa: CASSLGGLKDEQFF
cdr3_nt: TGCGCCAGCAGCCTTGGGGGGTTGAAGGATGAGCAGTTCTTC

j_call: TRBJ1-2
clone_size: -
d_call: TRBD1
v_call: TRBV4-1
cdr3_aa: CASSQEGRGNYGYTF
cdr3_nt: TGCGCCAGCAGCCAAGAGGGCAGGGGGAACTATGGCTACACCTTC

j_call: TRBJ1-2
clone_size: -
d_call: TRBD1
v_call: TRBV5-1
cdr3_aa: CASSPGTGILNYGYTF
cdr3_nt: TGCGCCAGCAGCCCCGGGACAGGAATTCTTAACTATGGCTACACCTTC

j_call: TRBJ1-4
clone_size: -
d_call: -
v_call: TRBV28
cdr3_aa: CASSLSRGNEKLFF
cdr3_nt: TGTGCCAGCAGTTTATCCAGGGGCAATGAAAAACTGTTTTTT

j_call: TRBJ2-1
clone_size: -
d_call: -
v_call: TRBV6-6
cdr3_aa: CASSYSRGSGNEQFF
cdr3_nt: TGTGCCAGCAGTTACTCGAGGGGGTCGGGTAATGAGCAGTTCTTC

j_call: TRBJ1-5
clone_size: -
d_call: -
v_call: TRBV15
cdr3_aa: CATQQGNQPQHF
cdr3_nt: TGTGCCACCCAACAGGGTAATCAGCCCCAGCATTTT

j_call: TRBJ2-7
clone_size: -
d_call: -
v_call: TRBV11-3
cdr3_aa: CASSLRLTQGAIEQYF
cdr3_nt: TGTGCCAGCAGCCTCCGGCTTACACAGGGAGCGATTGAGCAGTACTTC

j_call: TRBJ1-1
clone_size: -
d_call: -
v_call: TRBV28
cdr3_aa: CASSMPREMNTEAFF
cdr3_nt: TGTGCCAGCAGTATGCCCAGGGAAATGAACACTGAAGCTTTCTTT

j_call: TRBJ2-3
clone_size: -
d_call: -
v_call: TRBV28
cdr3_aa: CASIQGGAWDTQYF
cdr3_nt: TGTGCCAGCATCCAAGGAGGCGCCTGGGATACGCAGTATTTT

j_call: TRBJ2-5
clone_size: -
d_call: -
v_call: TRBV28
cdr3_aa: CASSLGQIQETQYF
cdr3_nt: TGTGCCAGCAGTTTGGGCCAGATCCAAGAGACCCAGTACTTC

j_call: TRBJ2-2
clone_size: -
d_call: TRBD2
v_call: TRBV28
cdr3_aa: CASNQAGNTGELFF
cdr3_nt: TGTGCCAGCAACCAAGCGGGAAACACCGGGGAGCTGTTTTTT

j_call: TRBJ1-2
clone_size: -
d_call: TRBD1
v_call: TRBV7-2
cdr3_aa: CASSLGQAPNYGYTF
cdr3_nt: TGTGCCAGCAGCCTCGGACAGGCTCCCAACTATGGCTACACCTTC

j_call: TRBJ2-1
clone_size: -
d_call: TRBD2
v_call: TRBV7-9
cdr3_aa: CASSVRLAGGFNEQFF
cdr3_nt: TGTGCCAGCAGCGTAAGACTAGCGGGAGGCTTCAATGAGCAGTTCTTC

j_call: TRBJ2-7
clone_size: -
d_call: -
v_call: TRBV19
cdr3_aa: CASSIAGGPIYEQYF
cdr3_nt: TGTGCCAGTAGTATAGCCGGCGGGCCGATCTACGAGCAGTACTTC

j_call: TRBJ2-3
clone_size: -
d_call: -
v_call: TRBV10-3
cdr3_aa: CAISQGDTQYF
cdr3_nt: TGTGCCATCAGTCAGGGCGATACGCAGTATTTT

j_call: TRBJ2-5
clone_size: once
d_call: -
v_call: TRBV19
cdr3_aa: CASSIRASRGSTQYF
cdr3_nt: TGTGCCAGTAGTATTCGTGCTTCAAGGGGGTCGACCCAGTACTTC

j_call: TRBJ2-1
clone_size: -
d_call: TRBD2
v_call: TRBV11-2
cdr3_aa: CAGGRHNEQFF
cdr3_nt: TGTGCGGGCGGGAGGCACAATGAGCAGTTCTTC

j_call: TRBJ2-2
clone_size: -
d_call: TRBD1
v_call: TRBV6-1
cdr3_aa: CASRTTGDTGELFF
cdr3_nt: TGTGCCAGCAGGACGACAGGGGACACCGGGGAGCTGTTTTTT

j_call: TRBJ1-3
clone_size: -
d_call: TRBD1
v_call: TRBV4-2
cdr3_aa: CASSRLTGEDGNTIYF
cdr3_nt: TGTGCCAGCAGCCGATTGACAGGGGAGGATGGAAACACCATATATTTT

j_call: TRBJ1-2
clone_size: -
d_call: TRBD1
v_call: TRBV19
cdr3_aa: CASQPGQGANYGYTF
cdr3_nt: TGTGCCAGCCAACCGGGACAGGGGGCTAACTATGGCTACACCTTC

j_call: TRBJ2-7
clone_size: -
d_call: TRBD2
v_call: TRBV19
cdr3_aa: CASKASGDYEQYF
cdr3_nt: TGTGCCAGTAAGGCTAGCGGGGACTACGAGCAGTACTTC

j_call: TRBJ1-5
clone_size: -
d_call: -
v_call: TRBV11-2
cdr3_aa: CASSLERSNQPQHF
cdr3_nt: TGTGCCAGCAGCTTAGAACGGAGCAATCAGCCCCAGCATTTT